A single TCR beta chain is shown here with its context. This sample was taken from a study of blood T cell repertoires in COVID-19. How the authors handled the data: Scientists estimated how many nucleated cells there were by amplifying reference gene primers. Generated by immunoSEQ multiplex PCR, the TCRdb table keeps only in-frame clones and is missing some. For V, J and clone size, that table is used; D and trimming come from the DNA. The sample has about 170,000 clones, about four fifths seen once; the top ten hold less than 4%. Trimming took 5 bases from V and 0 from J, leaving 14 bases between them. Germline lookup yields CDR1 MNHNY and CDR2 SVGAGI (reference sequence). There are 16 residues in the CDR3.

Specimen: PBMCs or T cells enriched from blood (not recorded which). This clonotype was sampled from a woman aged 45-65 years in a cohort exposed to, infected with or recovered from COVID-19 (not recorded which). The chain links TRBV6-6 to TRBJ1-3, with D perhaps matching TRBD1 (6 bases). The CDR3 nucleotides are TGTGCCAGCAGTCTTGACGGACAGAGCTCTGGAAACACCATATATTTT. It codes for CASSLDGQSSGNTIYF.